Presented here are 31 T cell receptor beta chains from one specimen sequenced in a study of blood T cell repertoires in COVID-19. The protocol was immunoSEQ multiplex PCR, while the TCRdb copy is restricted to in-frame clones and leaves out a portion. This table has fewer than 15,000 clones, approximately 91% appearing once. Sequencing was performed on peripheral blood. The receptors come from a woman aged 70-85 years in a cohort sampled during active or convalescent COVID-19.

V is TRBV4-1 and J is TRBJ2-7; 11 nucleotides match TRBD2. V shed 0 bases, J shed 5 bases, and the junction held 6 bases outside the gene matches. Per the germline V gene, CDR1 is MGHRA and CDR2 is YSYEKL. The CDR3 is made up of 16 amino acids. The CDR3 DNA reads TGCGCCAGCAGCCAAGAAGACGCGGGACTAGCGGACGAGCAGTACTTC. Its translation is CASSQEDAGLADEQYF.

The rearrangement links TRBV6-2 or TRBV6-3 to TRBJ2-2; 12 positions match TRBD2. Trimming removed 6 bases from V and 0 bases from J; junction bases left unmatched: 11. Germline values: CDR1 MNHEY, CDR2 SVGEGT. The CDR3 runs to 19 residues. The CDR3 loop reads CASSPHRTSGASNTGELFF. CDR3 DNA: TGTGCCAGCAGCCCACATAGGACTAGCGGGGCCTCGAACACCGGGGAGCTGTTTTTT.

The chain recombines TRBV15 with TRBJ1-1; D not certain. The CDR3 consists of 14 residues. Germline V gives CDR1 LNHNV, CDR2 YYDKDF (reference sequence). The V end lost 5 bases, the J end lost 4 bases, and 14 bases lay between the germline ends. CDR3 DNA sequence: TGTGCCACCAGCCTGAACTCCGGGGTCACTGAAGCTTTCTTT. It specifies CATSLNSGVTEAFF. The full variable domain, its missing parts supplied by reference TRBV15 and TRBJ1-1, is DAMVIQNPRYQVTQFGKPVTLSCSQTLNHNVMYWYQQKSSQAPKLLFHYYDKDFNNEADTPDNFQSRRPNTSFCFLDIRSPGLGDTAMYLCATSLNSGVTEAFFGQGTRLTVV.

The gene calls are TRBV23-1 and TRBJ2-4; D is possibly TRBD2 (5 bases). TRBV23-1 is recorded as an ORF, its role being uncertain. This CDR3 has 20 residues. Trimming took off 0 bases at V and 0 bases at J, with 21 bases between the two ends. The CDR3 sequence: CASSQSKTLGRVLAKNIQYF. Written as DNA, the CDR3 is TGCGCCAGCAGTCAATCGAAAACGCTAGGGAGAGTTCTAGCCAAAAACATTCAGTACTTC.

This clone came up a few times. This chain joins TRBV12-3 or TRBV12-4 and TRBJ2-2; D remains unclear. The CDR3 spans 13 residues. V was shortened by 6 bases and J by 7 bases, with 12 bases between the two germline ends. The CDR3 protein is CASRRDISGELFF. For the CDR3, the DNA is TGTGCCAGCAGGCGAGACATTAGCGGGGAGCTGTTTTTT.

V usage is TRBV27 and J usage is TRBJ1-5, with 7 bases that match TRBD1. V shed 5 bases and J 3 bases; nucleotides not matched to a gene: 4. Germline CDR1 and CDR2: MNHEY and SMNVEV (reference sequence). This CDR3 is built from 14 residues. CDR3 sequence reads: CASSRDRNNQPQHF. DNA for the CDR3: TGTGCCAGCAGTCGGGACAGAAACAATCAGCCCCAGCATTTT.

V is TRBV9 and J is TRBJ2-1; D is perhaps TRBD1 (7 bases). Per the germline V gene, CDR1 is SGDLS and CDR2 is YYNGEE. This CDR3 is 16 amino acids long. V was shortened by 0 bases and J by 4 bases, with 14 bases between the two germline ends. CDR3: CASSVGRGPRYNEQFF. Here the CDR3 DNA reads TGTGCCAGCAGCGTAGGGAGGGGGCCTAGGTACAATGAGCAGTTCTTC.

The rearrangement links TRBV5-1 to TRBJ2-2; 11 bases match TRBD1. The CDR3 length is 15 residues. From germline, CDR1 is SGHRS and CDR2 YFSETQ. With V trimmed by 7 bases and J by 3 bases, 5 bases remained unmatched. The CDR3 bases are TGCGCCAGCGGAGGGGGACAGGGGGACACCGGGGAGCTGTTTTTT. Translated: CASGGGQGDTGELFF.

The chain links TRBV30 to TRBJ1-1; D uncertain. The CDR3 loop spans 12 amino acids. Germline CDR1 GTSNPN, CDR2 SVGIG (reference sequence). V lost 0 bases and J lost 10, with 12 bases in between. For the CDR3, the DNA is TGTGCCTGGAGTGTACAAGGACTGTCAGCTTTCTTT. Protein product: CAWSVQGLSAFF.

This CDR3 is CAIEGTGWRSPLHF. In DNA, the CDR3 is TGTGCCATCGAAGGGACAGGGTGGAGGTCACCCCTCCACTTT. J is TRBJ1-6 and V is TRBV10-3; TRBD1 agrees at 9 bases. CDR1 ENHRY and CDR2 SYGVKD come from the germline V gene. After removal of 8 bases from V and 10 bases from J, the junction contained 9 bases not matched to a gene. The CDR3 sequence is 14 residues long.

Here the CDR3 DNA reads TGTGCCAGCAGTCTCCCGGGACTAGTAGCGCAGTATTTT. This sequence encodes CASSLPGLVAQYF. The chain employs TRBV28 and TRBJ2-3; TRBD2 matches at 8 bases. V lost 5 bases to trimming and J lost 10 bases; unmatched junction nucleotides: 8. Germline V gene lookup returns CDR1 MDHEN and CDR2 SYDVKM. The CDR3 is 13 amino acids.

The chain links TRBV7-3 to TRBJ2-1; D is uncertain. Trimming left V 4 bases short and J 8 bases short, with 12 bases between. This CDR3 has 13 residues. The V gene's germline CDR1 is SGHTA and CDR2 FQGTGA. CDR3 sequence (DNA): TGTGCCAGCAGCTCTATATCCCTAGATGAGCAGTTCTTC. Amino acids: CASSSISLDEQFF.

The chain links TRBV5-1 to TRBJ1-2, with 10 bases that match TRBD1. The CDR3 sequence is 13 residues long. Germline V CDR1 and CDR2: SGHRS, YFSETQ. V was clipped by 3 bases and J by 6 bases; unmatched bases: 2. The CDR3 here is CASSSGTGDGYTF. CDR3 DNA: TGCGCCAGCAGCTCCGGGACAGGGGATGGCTACACCTTC.

The chain couples TRBV4-1 to TRBJ1-4; a weak D match, TRBD1 (6 bases). The CDR3 is 16 amino acids. The germline V gene encodes CDR1 MGHRA and CDR2 YSYEKL. Trimming took off 4 bases at V and 0 bases at J, with 12 bases between the two ends. The CDR3 loop reads CASSRNPGATNEKLFF. CDR3 coding DNA: TGCGCCAGCAGCCGGAATCCAGGGGCAACTAATGAAAAACTGTTTTTT.

This clone has more than one count but fewer than ten. The rearrangement uses TRBV27 and TRBJ2-7; the match to TRBD1 covers 9 bases. The CDR3 contains 15 residues. V lost 4 bases, J lost 4 bases, and 8 bases stayed unmatched. Germline V CDR1 and CDR2: MNHEY, SMNVEV (reference sequence). CDR3 bases: TGTGCCAGCAGTTATGGGACAGGGATGCGGTACGAGCAGTACTTC. Translation: CASSYGTGMRYEQYF.

This clone showed up just once. For the CDR3, the DNA is TGTGCCAGTAGTCTCGGACAGGGGTGGAATGAGCAGTTCTTC. Protein product: CASSLGQGWNEQFF. The V gene is TRBV19, the J gene TRBJ2-1; 9 bases line up with TRBD1. In germline, CDR1 is LNHDA, CDR2 SQIVND (reference sequence). This CDR3 is 14 amino acids long. V shed 5 bases, J shed 7 bases, and the junction held 6 bases outside the gene matches.

The V gene is TRBV14, the J gene TRBJ2-2; TRBD2 aligns across 13 bases. V lost 4 bases and J lost 4; bases outside the gene matches: 3. In germline, CDR1 is SGHDN, CDR2 FVKESK. The CDR3 is made up of 16 amino acids. CDR3 protein: CASSPGTSGVTGELFF. CDR3 coding DNA: TGTGCCAGCAGCCCTGGGACTAGCGGGGTCACCGGGGAGCTGTTTTTT.

J is TRBJ1-5 and V is TRBV5-8, with TRBD1 matching over 9 bases. From germline, CDR1 is SGHTS and CDR2 YDEGEE. V lost 0 bases to trimming and J lost 4 bases; unmatched junction nucleotides: 5. The CDR3 runs 16 residues. The CDR3, as DNA: TGTGCCAGCAGCTTGGAACAGGGGGCAAGGAATCAGCCCCAGCATTTT. It yields the protein CASSLEQGARNQPQHF. Full variable domain (remainder filled in from reference TRBV5-8 and TRBJ1-5): EAGVTQSPTHLIKTRGQQATLRCSPISGHTSVYWYQQALGLGLQFLLWYDEGEERNRGNFPPRFSGRQFPNYSSELNVNALELEDSALYLCASSLEQGARNQPQHFGDGTRLSIL.

V is TRBV7-9 and J is TRBJ2-1; D possibly corresponds to TRBD2 (5 bases). The CDR3 is 14 residues long. The ends were cut back, 1 base at V and 3 bases at J, with 7 bases in the middle. The germline gives CDR1 SEHNR, CDR2 FQNEAQ (reference sequence). CDR3 protein: CASSLVGVYNEQFF. In DNA, the CDR3 is TGTGCCAGCAGCTTAGTCGGGGTCTACAATGAGCAGTTCTTC.

The chain joins TRBV4-1 to TRBJ2-1, with 8 bases matching TRBD2. This CDR3 is 15 amino acids long. CDR1 and CDR2 (germline): MGHRA, YSYEKL. After removal of 5 bases from V and 3 bases from J, the junction contained 6 bases not matched to a gene. The CDR3 loop is CASSAAGGNYNEQFF. As DNA, the CDR3 is TGCGCCAGCAGCGCGGCGGGGGGAAACTACAATGAGCAGTTCTTC.

This chain links TRBV4-1 with TRBJ1-6, with TRBD1 as a possible D gene (6 bases). CDR3 length: 16 residues. Germline V gene lookup returns CDR1 MGHRA and CDR2 YSYEKL. Trimming pared 3 bases from V and 7 bases from J, leaving 16 bases between. In DNA, the CDR3 is TGCGCCAGCAGCCAGGGAGGGGGTTTTCAAAATTCACCCCTCCACTTT. Protein sequence: CASSQGGGFQNSPLHF.

The J gene is TRBJ2-1, the V gene TRBV5-1, with 12 nucleotides matching TRBD2. In germline, CDR1 is SGHRS, CDR2 YFSETQ. The CDR3 has 16 residues. With V trimmed by 4 bases and J by 8 bases, 10 bases remained unmatched. CDR3 loop: CASSPLLAGGMDEQFF. CDR3 bases: TGCGCCAGCAGCCCACTACTAGCGGGGGGTATGGATGAGCAGTTCTTC.

This clone was counted once. V gene TRBV30 combines with J gene TRBJ2-1; 11 nucleotides line up with TRBD1. Germline loops: CDR1 GTSNPN, CDR2 SVGIG (reference sequence). With 2 bases clipped from V and 12 bases from J, the junction kept 12 bases outside the gene matches. The CDR3 is 15 amino acids. The CDR3 region has the DNA TGTGCCTGGAGTCCACCCCCCGGGACAGGGGGACGGCAGTTCTTC. Its translation is CAWSPPPGTGGRQFF.

The rearrangement links TRBV18 to TRBJ1-3; 7 bases match TRBD1. There are 14 residues in the CDR3. V was pared by 1 base and J by 5 bases, with 2 bases of the junction left unmatched. CDR1 and CDR2 from the germline V gene are KGHSH and LQKENI. In DNA, the CDR3 is TGTGCCAGCTCACCACAGGGGGCTCGAAACACCATATATTTT. It specifies CASSPQGARNTIYF.

The CDR3 is CASSVAQHNEQFF. The CDR3 bases are TGTGCCAGCAGCGTAGCACAGCACAATGAGCAGTTCTTC. The rearrangement joins TRBV9 to TRBJ2-1; D is unresolved. V dropped 0 bases and J dropped 5 bases, with 6 bases sitting between them. This CDR3 is 13 amino acids long. Germline CDR1 is SGDLS and CDR2 is YYNGEE.

The table lists this clone with a count of one. CDR3 sequence (DNA): TGTGCCAGCAGCTTAAGGGCTAGCGCCGTCTCCTACGAGCAGTACTTC. As protein: CASSLRASAVSYEQYF. This chain joins TRBV13 and TRBJ2-7; weak D call: TRBD2 (6 bases). V lost 2 bases and J lost 0, with 14 bases in between. This CDR3 spans 16 amino acids. From germline, CDR1 is PRHDT and CDR2 FYEKMQ (reference sequence). The full variable domain, its missing parts supplied by reference TRBV13 and TRBJ2-7, is AAGVIQSPRHLIKEKRETATLKCYPIPRHDTVYWYQQGPGQDPQFLISFYEKMQSDKGSIPDRFSAQQFSDYHSELNMSSLELGDSALYFCASSLRASAVSYEQYFGPGTRLTVT.

The rearrangement uses TRBV19 and TRBJ2-2; 8 nucleotides match TRBD1. V gave up 4 bases and J gave up 4 bases; unmatched junction bases: 8. From germline, CDR1 is LNHDA and CDR2 SQIVND (reference sequence). CDR3 length: 16 amino acids. As DNA, the CDR3 is TGTGCCAGTAGTACCGACAGGGGAAACCCCACCGGGGAGCTGTTTTTT. This sequence encodes CASSTDRGNPTGELFF.

The V and J genes are TRBV7-8 and TRBJ1-5, with D possibly matching TRBD1 (5 bases). V dropped 1 base and J dropped 1 base, with 8 bases sitting between them. The CDR3 loop spans 15 amino acids. Germline V gives CDR1 SGHVS, CDR2 FQNEAQ. CDR3 residues: CASSLGQWSNQPQHF. The CDR3 bases are TGTGCCAGCAGCTTAGGACAGTGGAGCAATCAGCCCCAGCATTTT.

The chain employs TRBV3-1 (or the pseudogene TRBV3-2) and TRBJ1-5, with D hard to call. This CDR3 is 12 amino acids long. Trimming took 2 bases from V and 7 from J, leaving 6 bases between them. The germline V gene encodes CDR1 LGHDT and CDR2 YNNKEL (reference sequence). The CDR3: CASSQMGQPQHF. CDR3 DNA sequence: TGTGCCAGCAGCCAAATGGGCCAGCCCCAGCATTTT.

The genes are TRBV7-2 and TRBJ1-2, with 7 bases lining up with TRBD1. In germline, CDR1 is SGHTA, CDR2 FQGNSA. There are 13 residues in the CDR3. V shed 5 bases, J shed 11 bases, and the junction held 11 bases outside the gene matches. For the CDR3, the DNA is TGTGCCAGCAGCACCTTCTGGGACAGCCGGTACACCTTC. It codes for CASSTFWDSRYTF.

This rearrangement joins TRBV7-9 to TRBJ2-1; TRBD1 matches at 7 bases. V lost 1 base and J lost 4; bases outside the gene matches: 1. CDR1 is SEHNR and CDR2 is FQNEAQ in the germline V gene (reference sequence). There are 14 residues in the CDR3. The CDR3 here is CASSLGRGYNEQFF. DNA of the CDR3: TGTGCCAGCAGCTTAGGCAGGGGGTACAATGAGCAGTTCTTC. The complete variable domain, with remaining parts taken from reference TRBV7-9 and TRBJ2-1, reads DTGVSQNPRHKITKRGQNVTFRCDPISEHNRLYWYRQTLGQGPEFLTYFQNEAQLEKSRLLSDRFSAERPKGSFSTLEIQRTEQGDSAMYLCASSLGRGYNEQFFGPGTRLTVL.